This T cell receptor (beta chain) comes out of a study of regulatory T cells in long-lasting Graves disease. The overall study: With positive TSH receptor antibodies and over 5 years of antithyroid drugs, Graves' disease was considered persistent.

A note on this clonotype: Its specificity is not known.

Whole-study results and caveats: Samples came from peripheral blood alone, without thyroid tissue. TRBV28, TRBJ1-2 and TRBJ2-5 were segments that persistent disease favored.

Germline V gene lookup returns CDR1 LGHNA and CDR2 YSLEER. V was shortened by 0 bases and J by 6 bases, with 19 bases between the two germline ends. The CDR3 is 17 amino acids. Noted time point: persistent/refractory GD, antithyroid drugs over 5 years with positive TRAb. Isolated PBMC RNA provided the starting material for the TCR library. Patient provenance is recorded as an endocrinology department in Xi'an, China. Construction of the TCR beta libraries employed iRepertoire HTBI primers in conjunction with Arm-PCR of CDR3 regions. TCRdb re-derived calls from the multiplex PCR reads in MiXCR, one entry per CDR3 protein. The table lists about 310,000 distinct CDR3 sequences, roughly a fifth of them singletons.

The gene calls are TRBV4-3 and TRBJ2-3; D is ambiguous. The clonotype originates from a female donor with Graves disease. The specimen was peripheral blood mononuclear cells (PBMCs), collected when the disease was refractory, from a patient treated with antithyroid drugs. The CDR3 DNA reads TGCGCCAGCAGCCAAGATCGGGTAGGGTCCGGGCACGATACGCAGTATTTT. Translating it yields CASSQDRVGSGHDTQYF.